The 16 T cell receptor beta chains below were found in one sample sequenced in a study of T-cell memory formation after mild COVID-19. Each CDR3 protein is one row after TCRdb ran MiXCR on the 5' RACE reads. The sample records hundreds of thousands of distinct CDR3 sequences, 17% being singletons. The sequenced sample was PBMCs or a T cell subset sorted from them (not recorded which). The receptors were gathered from an adult woman who had mild COVID-19 (a few samples of this study predate the infection). Cell type and time point are not known.

V usage is TRBV7-3 and J usage is TRBJ1-2; no definite D call. The germline gives CDR1 SGHTA, CDR2 FQGTGA. V was clipped by 5 bases and J by 8 bases, with 15 bases between them. The CDR3 contains 13 residues. The CDR3 bases are TGTGCCAGCAGCCTCGGACCTGCCGAGGGCTACACCTTC. Protein sequence: CASSLGPAEGYTF.

This chain joins TRBV7-3 and TRBJ2-1; 9 nucleotides agree with TRBD2. The CDR3 extends over 17 amino acids. Germline V gives CDR1 SGHTA, CDR2 FQGTGA. V was pared by 5 bases and J by 4 bases, with 12 bases of the junction left unmatched. The DNA of the CDR3 is TGTGCCAGCAGCCCACTTCGAGCTAGCGGGACGTACAATGAGCAGTTCTTC. Its protein product is CASSPLRASGTYNEQFF.

This clonotype was recorded a few times. The CDR3 loop reads CASRAGVGNQPQHF. The CDR3 nucleotides are TGTGCCAGCAGGGCAGGGGTAGGCAATCAGCCCCAGCATTTT. The rearrangement links TRBV6-1 to TRBJ1-5, with D perhaps matching TRBD1 (6 bases). Germline V gives CDR1 MNHNS, CDR2 SASEGT. V was shortened by 6 bases and J by 2 bases, with 11 bases between the two germline ends. The CDR3 consists of 14 residues.

The chain has TRBV4-2 and TRBJ1-5, with unresolved D. The CDR3 is made up of 16 amino acids. Trimming left V 2 bases short and J 0 bases short, with 11 bases between. Per germline, CDR1 LGHNA and CDR2 YNFKEQ. The DNA for the CDR3 is TGTGCCAGCAGCCAAAACCCGAGCTATAGCAATCAGCCCCAGCATTTT. Translating gives CASSQNPSYSNQPQHF.

In DNA form, the CDR3 reads TGTGCCAGCAGTTCAGGAATCCGACCGGGACTAGCGGGGGGGCTTCATGAGCAGTTCTTC. Residues: CASSSGIRPGLAGGLHEQFF. This chain uses TRBV6-2 or TRBV6-3 with TRBJ2-1, with TRBD2 matching 16 bases. Germline trimming cut 4 bases from V and 8 bases from J; bases unmatched to any gene: 17. Germline CDR1 MNHEY, CDR2 SVGEGT. The CDR3 length is 20 residues.

In its sample, this clonotype was seen a few times. V and J are TRBV7-9 and TRBJ1-2, with a weak D call TRBD1 (5 bases). CDR1 and CDR2 from the germline V gene are SEHNR and FQNEAQ (reference sequence). V was shortened by 1 base and J by 7 bases, with 10 bases between the two germline ends. This CDR3 has 13 residues. The CDR3 protein is CASSLGGDRGYTF. CDR3 in DNA: TGTGCCAGCAGCTTAGGGGGCGATCGTGGCTACACCTTC. The full variable domain, in which reference TRBV7-9 and TRBJ1-2 provide the parts outside the CDR3, is DTGVSQNPRHKITKRGQNVTFRCDPISEHNRLYWYRQTLGQGPEFLTYFQNEAQLEKSRLLSDRFSAERPKGSFSTLEIQRTEQGDSAMYLCASSLGGDRGYTFGSGTRLTVV.

Only a few counts were recorded for this clonotype. The chain uses TRBV7-2 and TRBJ2-2, with no clear D. Trimming took off 3 bases at V and 7 bases at J, with 12 bases between the two ends. This CDR3 has 14 amino acids. Germline lookup yields CDR1 SGHTA and CDR2 FQGNSA. This CDR3 reads CASSLLERSGELFF. Written as DNA, the CDR3 is TGTGCCAGCAGCTTGCTCGAGAGGAGCGGGGAGCTGTTTTTT.

The chain is built from TRBV7-8 and TRBJ2-1; 10 positions agree with TRBD2. The CDR3 is 15 amino acids. Germline assignment: CDR1 SGHVS and CDR2 FQNEAQ. With 1 base clipped from V and 5 bases from J, the junction kept 2 bases outside the gene matches. The CDR3 loop is CASSLGAGGNNEQFF. DNA of the CDR3: TGTGCCAGCAGCTTAGGAGCGGGGGGGAACAATGAGCAGTTCTTC.

The rearrangement joins TRBV24-1 to TRBJ2-7; TRBD1 aligns across 9 bases. The germline V gene has CDR1 KGHDR and CDR2 SFDVKD. The V and J ends lost 1 base and 6 bases, in that order; junction bases with no gene match: 6. The CDR3 is 15 residues long. CDR3 loop: CATSDFGTGSIEQYF. The CDR3 DNA follows: TGTGCCACCAGTGATTTCGGGACAGGGTCGATCGAGCAGTACTTC.

This rearrangement joins TRBV7-2 to TRBJ2-1, with 8 bases fitting TRBD2. Looked up from germline, CDR1 is SGHTA and CDR2 is FQGNSA. The CDR3 sequence is 16 residues long. V lost 5 bases and J lost 5; bases outside the gene matches: 11. In DNA, the CDR3 is TGTGCCAGCAGCCGAGCGTTGGTAGCGGGGAACAATGAGCAGTTCTTC. Amino acid sequence: CASSRALVAGNNEQFF.

This clonotype was seen only a few times. The J gene is TRBJ1-2, the V gene TRBV4-1, with 7 bases that match TRBD1. The ends lost 0 bases at V and 7 bases at J; junction bases unmatched: 8. CDR3 length: 15 residues. The V gene's germline CDR1 is MGHRA and CDR2 YSYEKL. The CDR3 sequence: CASSQDAGGKGGYTF. The CDR3 DNA is TGCGCCAGCAGCCAAGACGCAGGGGGAAAGGGTGGCTACACCTTC.

This clonotype was seen a handful of times. The chain carries TRBV19 and TRBJ1-6, with D possibly being TRBD1 (5 bases). The CDR3 has 14 residues. Germline loops: CDR1 LNHDA, CDR2 SQIVND (reference sequence). V was pared by 5 bases and J by 10 bases, with 15 bases between. CDR3 loop: CASSAGTPGSPLHF. The CDR3, as DNA: TGTGCCAGTAGTGCCGGGACGCCAGGATCACCCCTCCACTTT.

The rearrangement uses TRBV29-1 and TRBJ2-7, with D tentatively TRBD1 or TRBD2 (7 bases each). Trimming removed 6 bases from V and 6 bases from J, with 15 bases in between. The CDR3 extends over 12 amino acids. Germline values: CDR1 SQVTM, CDR2 ANQGSEA. The CDR3 DNA follows: TGCAGCGTAGGAAGCAGGGGGGGCGAGCAGTACTTC. The encoded protein is CSVGSRGGEQYF.

The chain couples TRBV3-1 to TRBJ1-6, with TRBD1 matching 7 bases. V was pared by 1 base and J by 9 bases, with 6 bases of the junction left unmatched. Per the germline V gene, CDR1 is LGHDT and CDR2 is YNNKEL (reference sequence). This CDR3 is 15 amino acids long. In DNA form, the CDR3 reads TGTGCCAGCAGCCAAGGGGACAGATCCCTTTCACCCCTCCACTTT. Its protein is CASSQGDRSLSPLHF.

This chain uses TRBV25-1 with TRBJ1-5; 9 nucleotides match TRBD1. Germline values: CDR1 MGHDK, CDR2 SYGVNS. CDR3 size: 14 residues. Trimming cost V 8 bases and J 6 bases; bases outside gene matches: 8. The CDR3 DNA reads TGTGCCAGCGGGACAGGGTCGGTCGGTCAGCCCCAGCATTTT. It translates to CASGTGSVGQPQHF.

This clonotype occurred many times. The J gene is TRBJ2-7, the V gene TRBV9, with D perhaps matching TRBD2 (6 bases). Germline CDR1 and CDR2: SGDLS and YYNGEE. Trimming cost V 2 bases and J 7 bases, with 22 bases left between them. The length of the CDR3 is 16 residues. DNA for the CDR3: TGTGCCAGCAGCGTTCGCCCGGGACTCCCTTGGGGAGAGCAGTACTTC. Translating it yields CASSVRPGLPWGEQYF.